Here is one T cell receptor (beta chain) with its context. These data originate in a study of blood T cell repertoires in COVID-19. About the research overall: The samples span acute and convalescent COVID-19 from the United States, Italy and Spain.

Profiling relied on immunoSEQ multiplex PCR, and the TCRdb table lists in-frame clones only, not all of them. The table has roughly 410,000 clones, roughly 90% seen once. The sequenced sample consisted of peripheral blood. The TCR sequence derives from a woman aged 40 to 50 with COVID-19, enrolled during active disease.

DNA of the CDR3: TGTGCCAGCAGCCAATTACAGGGGGTGGGTGATGGCTACACCTTC. As protein: CASSQLQGVGDGYTF. The chain uses TRBV4-2 and TRBJ1-2; TRBD1 matches at 8 bases. Germline lookup yields CDR1 LGHNA and CDR2 YNFKEQ. V shed 2 bases, J shed 6 bases, and the junction held 8 bases outside the gene matches. The CDR3 is 15 amino acids.